This TCR beta chain was observed in a study of T cell changes during pregnancy in multiple sclerosis. Germline CDR1 is SGHDN and CDR2 is FVKESK. This CDR3 has 15 amino acids. V lost 0 bases, J lost 0 bases, and 7 bases lay in between. Sequencing was performed with immunoSEQ multiplex PCR; in TCRdb, only in-frame clones are kept and a portion is missing. Of tens of thousands of clones listed, around nine tenths were seen once; the top ten hold roughly 0.36%. The chain links TRBV14 to TRBJ2-3, with unresolved D. The specimen was CD4+ T cells from peripheral blood mononuclear cells, collected before pregnancy. This TCR was sampled from a female donor with multiple sclerosis, enrolled in a pregnancy study. This CDR3 is CASSQDLFSTDTQYF. CDR3 coding DNA: TGTGCCAGCAGCCAAGATCTTTTCAGCACAGATACGCAGTATTTT. The variable domain in full, with the rest retrieved from reference TRBV14 and TRBJ2-3, is EAGVTQFPSHSVIEKGQTVTLRCDPISGHDNLYWYRRVMGKEIKFLLHFVKESKQDESGMPNNRFLAERTGGTYSTLKVQPAELEDSGVYFCASSQDLFSTDTQYFGPGTRLTVL.